This T cell receptor (beta chain) was captured by sequencing in a study of T cell responses to AZD1222 COVID-19 vaccine. Generated by immunoSEQ multiplex PCR, the TCRdb table keeps only in-frame clones and is missing some. Found here are roughly 150,000 clones, 90% of them singletons; the top ten hold less than 1.6%. This clone was found once. The V end was cut by 4 bases, the J end by 4 bases, with 16 bases between. This CDR3 spans 15 amino acids. From germline, CDR1 is LGHDT and CDR2 YNNKEL (reference sequence). The receptor was derived from an adult who received the AZD1222 COVID-19 vaccine. The genes are TRBV3-1 (or the pseudogene TRBV3-2) and TRBJ1-2; maybe TRBD1 (6 bases). Sequenced here: peripheral blood, sampled 28 days after the second AZD1222 dose. The CDR3 region is CASSPTSGTTYGYTF. For the CDR3, the DNA is TGTGCCAGCAGCCCGACTTCCGGGACAACCTATGGCTACACCTTC.